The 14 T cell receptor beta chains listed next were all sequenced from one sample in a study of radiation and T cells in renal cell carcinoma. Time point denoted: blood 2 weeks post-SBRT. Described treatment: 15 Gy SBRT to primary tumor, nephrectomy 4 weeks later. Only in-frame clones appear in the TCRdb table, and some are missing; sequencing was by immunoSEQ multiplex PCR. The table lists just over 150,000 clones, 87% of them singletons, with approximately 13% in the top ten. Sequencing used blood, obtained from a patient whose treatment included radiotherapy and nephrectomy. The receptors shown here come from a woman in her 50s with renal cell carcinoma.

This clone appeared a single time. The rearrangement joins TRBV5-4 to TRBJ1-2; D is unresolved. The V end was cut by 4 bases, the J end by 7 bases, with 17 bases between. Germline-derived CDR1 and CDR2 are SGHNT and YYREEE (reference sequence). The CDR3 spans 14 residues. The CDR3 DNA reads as TGTGCCAGCAGCCAAGGCTTTCAGGCGGGTGGCTACACCTTC. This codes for CASSQGFQAGGYTF.

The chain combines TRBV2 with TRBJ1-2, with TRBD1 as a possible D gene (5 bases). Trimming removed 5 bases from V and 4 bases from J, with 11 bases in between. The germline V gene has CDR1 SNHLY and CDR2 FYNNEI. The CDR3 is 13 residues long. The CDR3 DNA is TGTGCCAGCAGTTACAGGAATAGCTATGGCTACACCTTC. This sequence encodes CASSYRNSYGYTF.

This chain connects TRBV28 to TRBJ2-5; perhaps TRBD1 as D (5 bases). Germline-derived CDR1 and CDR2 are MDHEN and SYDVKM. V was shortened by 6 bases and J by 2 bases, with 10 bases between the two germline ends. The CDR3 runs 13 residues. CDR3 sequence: CASSGHRQETQYF. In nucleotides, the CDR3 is TGTGCCAGCAGCGGACATCGTCAAGAGACCCAGTACTTC. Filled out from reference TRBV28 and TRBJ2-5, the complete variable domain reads DVKVTQSSRYLVKRTGEKVFLECVQDMDHENMFWYRQDPGLGLRLIYFSYDVKMKEKGDIPEGYSVSREKKERFSLILESASTNQTSMYLCASSGHRQETQYFGPGTRLLVL.

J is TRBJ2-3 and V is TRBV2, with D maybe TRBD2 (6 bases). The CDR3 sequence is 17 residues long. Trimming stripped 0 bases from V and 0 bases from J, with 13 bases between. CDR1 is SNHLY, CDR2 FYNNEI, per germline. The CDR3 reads CASSEAVRGTSTDTQYF. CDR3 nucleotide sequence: TGTGCCAGCAGTGAAGCTGTTCGGGGGACTAGCACAGATACGCAGTATTTT.

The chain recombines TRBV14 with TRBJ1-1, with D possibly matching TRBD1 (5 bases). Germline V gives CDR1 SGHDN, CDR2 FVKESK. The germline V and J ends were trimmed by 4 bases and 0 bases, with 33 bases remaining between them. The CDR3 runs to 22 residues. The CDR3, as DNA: TGTGCCAGCAGCCGAATCAGCCTGCGGGGCAGATCCTCCGGGGCGATGAACACTGAAGCTTTCTTT. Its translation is CASSRISLRGRSSGAMNTEAFF.

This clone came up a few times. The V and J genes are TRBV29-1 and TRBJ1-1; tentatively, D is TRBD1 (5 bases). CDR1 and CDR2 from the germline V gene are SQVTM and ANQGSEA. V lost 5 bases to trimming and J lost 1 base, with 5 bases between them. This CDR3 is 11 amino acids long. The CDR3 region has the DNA TGCAGCGTTACAGGGAACACTGAAGCTTTCTTT. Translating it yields CSVTGNTEAFF.

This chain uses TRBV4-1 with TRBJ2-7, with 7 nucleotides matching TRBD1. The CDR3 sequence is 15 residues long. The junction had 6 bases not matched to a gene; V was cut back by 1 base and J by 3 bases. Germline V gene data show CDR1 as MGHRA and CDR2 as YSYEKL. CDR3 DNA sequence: TGCGCCAGCAGCCAAGTGGCAGGGGGTATCTACGAGCAGTACTTC. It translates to CASSQVAGGIYEQYF.

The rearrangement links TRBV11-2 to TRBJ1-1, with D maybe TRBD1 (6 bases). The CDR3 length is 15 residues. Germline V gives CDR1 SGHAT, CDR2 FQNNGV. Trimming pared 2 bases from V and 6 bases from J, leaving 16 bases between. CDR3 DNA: TGTGCCAGCAGCTTACGCCGGGACATCAGCTCTGAAGCTTTCTTT. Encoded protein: CASSLRRDISSEAFF.

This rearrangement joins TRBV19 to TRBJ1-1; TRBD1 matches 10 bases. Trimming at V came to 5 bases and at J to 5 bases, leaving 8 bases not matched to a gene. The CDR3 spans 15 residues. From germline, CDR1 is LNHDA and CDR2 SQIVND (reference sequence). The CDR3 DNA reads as TGTGCCAGTAGTCCCCGACAGGGGGCGAGTACTGAAGCTTTCTTT. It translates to CASSPRQGASTEAFF.

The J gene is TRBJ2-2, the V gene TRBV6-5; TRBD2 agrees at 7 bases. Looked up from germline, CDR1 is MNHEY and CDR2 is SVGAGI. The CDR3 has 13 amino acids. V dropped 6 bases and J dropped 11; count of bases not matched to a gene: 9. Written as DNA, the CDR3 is TGTGCCAGCAGGGGGAGGGCGGGCGGAGAGCTGTTTTTT. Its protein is CASRGRAGGELFF.

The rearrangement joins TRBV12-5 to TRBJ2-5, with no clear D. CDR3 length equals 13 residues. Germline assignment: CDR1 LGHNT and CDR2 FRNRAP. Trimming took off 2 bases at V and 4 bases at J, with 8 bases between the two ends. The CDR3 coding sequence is TGTGCTAGTGGTTTGAACCAGGTAGAGACCCAGTACTTC. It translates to CASGLNQVETQYF.

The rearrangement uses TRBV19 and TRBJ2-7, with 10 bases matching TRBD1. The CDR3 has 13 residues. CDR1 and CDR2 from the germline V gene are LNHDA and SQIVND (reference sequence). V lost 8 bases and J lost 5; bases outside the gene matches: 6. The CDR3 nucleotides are TGTGCCAGTTCGGGACAGGGGATCCACGAGCAGTACTTC. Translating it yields CASSGQGIHEQYF.

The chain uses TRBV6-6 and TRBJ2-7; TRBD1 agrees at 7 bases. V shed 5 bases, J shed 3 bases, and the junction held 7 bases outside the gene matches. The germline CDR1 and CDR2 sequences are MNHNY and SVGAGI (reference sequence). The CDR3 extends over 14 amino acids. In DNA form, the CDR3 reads TGTGCCAGCAGTCGCGGACAGGATCGCTACGAGCAGTACTTC. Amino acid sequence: CASSRGQDRYEQYF.

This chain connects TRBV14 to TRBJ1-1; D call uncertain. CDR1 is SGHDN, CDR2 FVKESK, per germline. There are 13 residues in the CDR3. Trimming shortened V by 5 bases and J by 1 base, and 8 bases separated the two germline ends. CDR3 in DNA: TGTGCCAGCAGCGTTGGTGGGAACACTGAAGCTTTCTTT. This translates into CASSVGGNTEAFF.